This is a list of T cell receptor beta chains from one sample in a study of blood T cell repertoires in COVID-19. The protocol was immunoSEQ multiplex PCR, while the TCRdb copy is restricted to in-frame clones and leaves out a portion. This repertoire shows roughly 200,000 clones, roughly 88% found once; its top ten account for roughly 3.7%. The sample comprised peripheral blood. These receptors were obtained from a woman in her 30s with acute or convalescent COVID-19. The CDR3 runs from the conserved cysteine through the conserved F or W. D genes are given only for firm matches. Expanded clones get a size class; other rows say once, few or many, or leave the size out.

clone size	V gene	D gene	J gene	CDR3 protein	CDR3 DNA
NA	TRBV30	NA	TRBJ1-5	CAWSVGADNQPQHF	TGTGCCTGGAGTGTTGGGGCTGACAATCAGCCCCAGCATTTT
NA	TRBV7-9	NA	TRBJ2-3	CASSLVGSDLNTQYF	TGTGCCAGCAGCTTAGTGGGGTCGGACTTAAATACGCAGTATTTT
NA	TRBV5-1	NA	TRBJ1-2	CASSLGGEGNYGYTF	TGCGCCAGCAGCTTGGGGGGAGAGGGTAACTATGGCTACACCTTC
NA	TRBV13	TRBD1	TRBJ2-7	CASSYRQGTSYEQYF	TGTGCCAGCAGTTATCGACAGGGGACCTCCTACGAGCAGTACTTC
NA	TRBV14	TRBD2	TRBJ2-3	CAIFGLADTDTQYF	TGTGCCATCTTTGGGCTAGCGGATACAGATACGCAGTATTTT
NA	TRBV30	NA	TRBJ2-3	CACPSGSTDTQYF	TGTGCCTGCCCGAGCGGGAGCACAGATACGCAGTATTTT
NA	TRBV2	TRBD1	TRBJ1-2	CASSPGQGYGYTF	TGTGCCAGCAGTCCGGGACAGGGATATGGCTACACCTTC
NA	TRBV11-2	TRBD1	TRBJ1-2	CASSLSTGKGYTF	TGTGCCAGCAGCCTCTCGACAGGGAAAGGCTACACCTTC
NA	TRBV29-1	TRBD1	TRBJ2-7	CSVRDRIIYEQYF	TGCAGCGTTCGGGACAGGATTATCTACGAGCAGTACTTC
NA	TRBV3-1/TRBV3-2	TRBD2	TRBJ2-7	CASSAWTSGGGEQYF	TGTGCCAGCAGCGCTTGGACTAGCGGTGGAGGGGAGCAGTACTTC
NA	TRBV7-2	TRBD2	TRBJ2-1	CASSLEREGNEQFF	TGTGCCAGCAGCTTAGAGCGGGAGGGCAATGAGCAGTTCTTC
NA	TRBV6-5	TRBD1	TRBJ1-2	CASRSTGWDYGYTF	TGTGCCAGCAGATCGACAGGGTGGGACTATGGCTACACCTTC
NA	TRBV4-1	NA	TRBJ2-5	CASSQDGRHLETQYF	TGCGCCAGCAGCCAAGATGGCAGGCATCTGGAGACCCAGTACTTC
NA	TRBV29-1	NA	TRBJ1-1	CSAWGQPNTEAFF	TGCAGCGCCTGGGGGCAGCCGAACACTGAAGCTTTCTTT
NA	TRBV9	TRBD1	TRBJ2-1	CASSARDRVNEQFF	TGTGCCAGCAGCGCCCGGGACAGGGTGAATGAGCAGTTCTTC
once	TRBV27	TRBD2	TRBJ2-4	CASSHHQRRLADPKNIQYF	TGTGCCAGCAGCCACCACCAACGGAGACTAGCGGATCCCAAAAACATTCAGTACTTC
NA	TRBV11-2	NA	TRBJ1-1	CASSLERGLGTEAFF	TGTGCCAGCAGCTTAGAGCGGGGGCTAGGAACTGAAGCTTTCTTT
few	TRBV6-5	NA	TRBJ1-4	CASKGRGTTNEKLFF	TGTGCCAGCAAGGGCAGGGGCACAACTAATGAAAAACTGTTTTTT
NA	TRBV3-1/TRBV3-2	NA	TRBJ1-2	CASSQTLSANYGYTF	TGTGCCAGCAGCCAAACATTATCAGCTAACTATGGCTACACCTTC
NA	TRBV28	TRBD2	TRBJ2-1	CASRGREAGNEQFF	TGTGCCAGCAGGGGGAGGGAGGCTGGGAATGAGCAGTTCTTC
NA	TRBV5-1	NA	TRBJ2-3	CASSFTKDTQYF	TGCGCCAGCAGCTTTACAAAAGATACGCAGTATTTT
NA	TRBV6-5	TRBD2	TRBJ2-1	CASSTGTSGVGEQFF	TGTGCCAGCAGTACCGGGACTAGCGGAGTAGGGGAGCAGTTCTTC
NA	TRBV6-5	NA	TRBJ1-1	CASSYQAKAFF	TGTGCCAGCAGTTACCAGGCCAAAGCTTTCTTT
NA	TRBV12-3/TRBV12-4	TRBD1	TRBJ2-1	CASTQGGDEQFF	TGTGCCAGCACCCAAGGGGGCGATGAGCAGTTCTTC
NA	TRBV5-1	TRBD2	TRBJ2-1	CASSLGSGGYEQFF	TGCGCCAGCAGCTTGGGGTCGGGAGGGTATGAGCAGTTCTTC
NA	TRBV2	NA	TRBJ2-2	CASALGGAGELFF	TGTGCCAGCGCATTAGGGGGGGCCGGGGAGCTGTTTTTT
NA	TRBV2	NA	TRBJ2-3	CASSEFMARDTQYF	TGTGCCAGCAGTGAATTTATGGCCCGAGATACGCAGTATTTT
NA	TRBV3-1/TRBV3-2	NA	TRBJ2-1	CASSQDSGPLWVNEQFF	TGTGCCAGCAGCCAAGATAGCGGACCCCTGTGGGTCAATGAGCAGTTCTTC
NA	TRBV7-9	NA	TRBJ2-7	CASSLVASFAYEQYF	TGTGCCAGCAGCTTAGTAGCTTCCTTCGCCTACGAGCAGTACTTC
NA	TRBV19	TRBD2	TRBJ2-1	CASSITLGLAYNEQFF	TGTGCCAGTAGTATTACACTGGGACTAGCTTACAATGAGCAGTTCTTC
NA	TRBV11-3	TRBD1	TRBJ1-6	CASSLGTGDSPLHF	TGTGCCAGCAGCTTAGGGACAGGAGATTCACCCCTCCACTTT